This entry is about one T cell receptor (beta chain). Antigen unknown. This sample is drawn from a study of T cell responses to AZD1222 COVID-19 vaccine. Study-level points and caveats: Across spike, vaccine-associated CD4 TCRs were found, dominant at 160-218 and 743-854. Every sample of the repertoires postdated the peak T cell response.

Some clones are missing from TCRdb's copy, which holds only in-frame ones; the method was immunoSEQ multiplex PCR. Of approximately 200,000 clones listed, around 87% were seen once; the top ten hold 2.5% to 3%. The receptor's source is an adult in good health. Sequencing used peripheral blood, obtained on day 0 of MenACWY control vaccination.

The CDR3 DNA is TGTGCCAGCAGCGTATCCTTCGAGGGGGAGAATGGCTACACCTTC. Its protein is CASSVSFEGENGYTF. The chain employs TRBV9 and TRBJ1-2; perhaps TRBD1 as D (6 bases). The CDR3 is 15 amino acids. The V gene's germline CDR1 is SGDLS and CDR2 YYNGEE. Trimming stripped 1 base from V and 6 bases from J, with 16 bases between.